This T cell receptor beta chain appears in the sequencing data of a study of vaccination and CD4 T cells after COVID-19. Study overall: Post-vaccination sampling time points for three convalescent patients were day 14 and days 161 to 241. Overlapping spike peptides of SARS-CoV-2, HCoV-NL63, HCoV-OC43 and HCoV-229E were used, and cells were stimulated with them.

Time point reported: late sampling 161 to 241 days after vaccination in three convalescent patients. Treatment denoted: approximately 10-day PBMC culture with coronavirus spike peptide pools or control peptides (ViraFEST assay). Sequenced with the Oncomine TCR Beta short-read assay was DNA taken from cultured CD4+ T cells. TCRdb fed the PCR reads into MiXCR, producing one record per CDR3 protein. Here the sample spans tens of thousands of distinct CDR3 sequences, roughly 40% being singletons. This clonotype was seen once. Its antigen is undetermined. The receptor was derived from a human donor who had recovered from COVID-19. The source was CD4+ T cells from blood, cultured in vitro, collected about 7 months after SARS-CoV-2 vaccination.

The CDR3 DNA sequence: TGTGCCAGCAGTCCTGAGGGTGTGGAGACCCAGTACTTC. Translating it yields CASSPEGVETQYF. The chain carries TRBV7-9 and TRBJ2-5, with a tentative D call TRBD2 (5 bases). V shed 6 bases and J shed 5 bases, with 13 bases lying between them. CDR3 length: 13 amino acids. Germline V gives CDR1 SEHNR, CDR2 FQNEAQ (reference sequence).